This is a list of T cell receptor beta chains from one sample in a study of cytotoxic CD8 clonotypes in ibrutinib-treated CLL. Clones were read by immunoSEQ multiplex PCR, and TCRdb kept only the in-frame ones, dropping some. Here the sample spans approximately 160,000 clones, 70% to 90% being singletons. Material: PBMCs, obtained at disease progression, from a patient treated with ibrutinib. All receptors come from a human donor with chronic lymphocytic leukemia. CDR3s include the opening cysteine and the closing phenylalanine or tryptophan. The D gene is left open where the match is weak. Clone size is not always given. Where it is, it says once, few, many or a class for expanded clones.

clone_size: few; j_call: TRBJ1-2; v_call: TRBV7-2; d_call: -; cdr3_aa: CASSLGAGTETYGYTF; cdr3_nt: TGTGCCAGCAGCTTAGGAGCGGGGACCGAAACCTATGGCTACACCTTC
clone_size: once; j_call: TRBJ1-1; v_call: TRBV19; d_call: -; cdr3_aa: CASSIQMNTEAFF; cdr3_nt: TGTGCCAGTAGTATACAGATGAACACTGAAGCTTTCTTT
clone_size: -; j_call: TRBJ1-4; v_call: TRBV7-2; d_call: -; cdr3_aa: CACHKFGVFGEKLFF; cdr3_nt: TGTGCCTGTCACAAATTCGGGGTCTTTGGGGAAAAACTGTTTTTT
clone_size: -; j_call: TRBJ1-1; v_call: TRBV7-9; d_call: TRBD1; cdr3_aa: CASSLAGTGRTEAFF; cdr3_nt: TGTGCCAGCAGCTTAGCAGGGACAGGGAGGACTGAAGCTTTCTTT
clone_size: once; j_call: TRBJ1-1; v_call: TRBV6-1; d_call: -; cdr3_aa: CASSDRPDTEAFF; cdr3_nt: TGTGCCAGCAGTGATAGGCCGGACACTGAAGCTTTCTTT
clone_size: -; j_call: TRBJ1-4; v_call: TRBV9; d_call: TRBD1; cdr3_aa: CASSANRGLGSNEKLFF; cdr3_nt: TGTGCCAGCAGCGCCAACAGGGGGCTCGGGTCTAATGAAAAACTGTTTTTT
clone_size: few; j_call: TRBJ2-7; v_call: TRBV13; d_call: -; cdr3_aa: CASSLPFRIDRPDYEQYF; cdr3_nt: TGTGCCAGCAGCTTACCCTTCCGCATAGACAGGCCGGACTACGAGCAGTACTTC
clone_size: -; j_call: TRBJ2-7; v_call: TRBV19; d_call: TRBD2; cdr3_aa: CASVAGETYEQYF; cdr3_nt: TGTGCCAGTGTAGCGGGAGAAACCTACGAGCAGTACTTC
clone_size: -; j_call: TRBJ1-1; v_call: TRBV7-9; d_call: -; cdr3_aa: CASSSSQGGYYTEAFF; cdr3_nt: TGTGCCAGCAGCTCGTCACAGGGTGGGTATTACACTGAAGCTTTCTTT
clone_size: -; j_call: TRBJ1-2; v_call: TRBV2; d_call: -; cdr3_aa: CASSARSMGGLYGYTF; cdr3_nt: TGTGCCAGCAGTGCCCGGTCGATGGGGGGCCTGTATGGCTACACCTTC
clone_size: -; j_call: TRBJ1-5; v_call: TRBV19; d_call: -; cdr3_aa: CASSERTGANQPQHF; cdr3_nt: TGTGCCAGTAGCGAGAGGACGGGCGCCAATCAGCCCCAGCATTTT